The 8 T cell receptor beta chains below all came from one sample that was sequenced in a study of blood T cell repertoires in COVID-19. Method: immunoSEQ multiplex PCR; TCRdb's copy keeps in-frame clones and lacks some. Of roughly 130,000 clones in the sample, more than 90% are singletons; the top ten hold about 4%. The sequenced material came from peripheral blood. These receptors all come from a middle-aged man with active COVID-19.

This clone has just a few counts. The CDR3 DNA follows: TGCAGCGTTCCTCTTTCCACAGATACGCAGTATTTT. Translation gives CSVPLSTDTQYF. This rearrangement joins TRBV29-1 to TRBJ2-3; D call uncertain. Trimming took 5 bases from V and 2 from J, leaving 8 bases between them. The germline V gene encodes CDR1 SQVTM and CDR2 ANQGSEA. The CDR3 length is 12 residues.

The V call is TRBV15, the J call TRBJ1-1; no reliable D call. The CDR3 length is 14 residues. CDR1 and CDR2 from the germline V gene are LNHNV and YYDKDF (reference sequence). V was pared by 5 bases and J by 1 base, with 11 bases between. The CDR3, as DNA: TGTGCCACCAGCCCATTCGCAGGGAACACTGAAGCTTTCTTT. It encodes CATSPFAGNTEAFF.

The chain employs TRBV7-2 and TRBJ2-5; 7 bases align to TRBD2. The CDR3 is 16 amino acids. J gave up 2 bases and V 5 bases, and 11 bases lay outside the gene matches. Germline values: CDR1 SGHTA, CDR2 FQGNSA. The CDR3 is CASSPTLAGAQETQYF. The CDR3, as DNA: TGTGCCAGCAGCCCCACGCTTGCGGGAGCACAAGAGACCCAGTACTTC.

V usage is TRBV9 and J usage is TRBJ2-3; 7 nucleotides align to TRBD1. This CDR3 region has 17 residues. The ends lost 3 bases at V and 1 base at J; junction bases unmatched: 11. The V gene's germline CDR1 is SGDLS and CDR2 YYNGEE. The CDR3 sequence: CASSGRRQGFGTDTQYF. CDR3 DNA sequence: TGTGCCAGCAGCGGACGGAGACAGGGTTTTGGCACAGATACGCAGTATTTT.

The chain links TRBV19 to TRBJ1-5; 11 bases fit TRBD1. The CDR3 length is 15 residues. V dropped 5 bases and J dropped 11; count of bases not matched to a gene: 11. The germline V gene has CDR1 LNHDA and CDR2 SQIVND (reference sequence). Here the CDR3 DNA reads TGTGCCAGTAGTTCCCGGACAGGGGGCGGACTGGCCCAGCATTTT. It codes for CASSSRTGGGLAQHF.

The chain is built from TRBV6-5 and TRBJ1-2, with D possibly TRBD1 on 6 matching bases. Germline CDR1 reads MNHEY; CDR2 reads SVGAGI. The ends were cut back, 4 bases at V and 8 bases at J, with 11 bases in the middle. The CDR3 spans 12 residues. CDR3 amino acids: CASSLQGKGYTF. In DNA, the CDR3 is TGTGCCAGCAGTTTACAGGGTAAGGGCTACACCTTC.

This clone was recorded a few times. The V and J genes are TRBV10-3 and TRBJ1-5; 7 nucleotides align to TRBD1. Trimming cost V 4 bases and J 6 bases; bases outside gene matches: 6. CDR1 and CDR2 (germline): ENHRY, SYGVKD. The length of the CDR3 is 14 residues. The CDR3 DNA is TGTGCCATCAGTGTCGACAGGGTAACTCAGCCCCAGCATTTT. Translating it yields CAISVDRVTQPQHF.

CDR3 protein: CASSLEQGPNTGELFF. The CDR3, as DNA: TGTGCCAGCAGCTTGGAACAGGGCCCAAACACCGGGGAGCTGTTTTTT. The V and J genes are TRBV5-4 and TRBJ2-2; D perhaps matches TRBD1 (6 bases). The CDR3 sequence is 16 residues long. Germline V gene sequence: CDR1 SGHNT, CDR2 YYREEE (reference sequence). The V end was cut by 0 bases, the J end by 2 bases, with 11 bases between.